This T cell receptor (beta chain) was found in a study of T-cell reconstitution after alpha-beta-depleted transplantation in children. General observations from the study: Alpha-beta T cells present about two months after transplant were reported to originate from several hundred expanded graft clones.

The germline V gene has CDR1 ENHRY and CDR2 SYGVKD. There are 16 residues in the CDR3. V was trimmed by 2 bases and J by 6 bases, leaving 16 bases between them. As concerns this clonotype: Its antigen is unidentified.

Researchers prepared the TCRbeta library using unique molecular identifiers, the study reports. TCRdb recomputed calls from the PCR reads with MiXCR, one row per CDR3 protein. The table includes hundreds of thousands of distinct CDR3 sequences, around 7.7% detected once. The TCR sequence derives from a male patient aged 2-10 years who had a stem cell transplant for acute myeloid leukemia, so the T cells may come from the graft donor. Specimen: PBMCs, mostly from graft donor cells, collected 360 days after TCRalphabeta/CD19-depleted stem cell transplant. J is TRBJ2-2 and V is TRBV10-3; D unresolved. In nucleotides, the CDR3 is TGTGCCATCAGTGAGGGGATGAATAGGGTCGCCGGGGAGCTGTTTTTT. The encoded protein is CAISEGMNRVAGELFF.